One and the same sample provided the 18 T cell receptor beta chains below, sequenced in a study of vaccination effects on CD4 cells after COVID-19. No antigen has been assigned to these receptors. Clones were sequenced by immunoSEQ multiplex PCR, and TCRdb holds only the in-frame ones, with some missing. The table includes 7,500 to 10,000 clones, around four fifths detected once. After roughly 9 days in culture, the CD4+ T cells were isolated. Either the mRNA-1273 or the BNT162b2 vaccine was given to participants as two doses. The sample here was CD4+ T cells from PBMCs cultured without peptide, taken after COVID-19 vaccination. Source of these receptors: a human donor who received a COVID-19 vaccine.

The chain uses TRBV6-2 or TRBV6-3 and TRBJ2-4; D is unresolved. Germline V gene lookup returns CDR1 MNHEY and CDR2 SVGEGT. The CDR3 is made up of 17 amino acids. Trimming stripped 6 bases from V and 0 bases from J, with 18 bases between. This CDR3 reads CASSSPGTVLAKNIQYF. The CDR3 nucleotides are TGTGCCAGCAGCTCACCAGGAACAGTACTAGCCAAAAACATTCAGTACTTC.

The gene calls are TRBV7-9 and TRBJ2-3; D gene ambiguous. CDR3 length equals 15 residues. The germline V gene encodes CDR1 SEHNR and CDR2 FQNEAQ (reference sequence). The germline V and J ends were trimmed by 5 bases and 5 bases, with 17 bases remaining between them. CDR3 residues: CASSESGGGRDTQYF. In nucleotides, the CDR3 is TGTGCCAGCAGCGAATCGGGCGGTGGTAGAGATACGCAGTATTTT.

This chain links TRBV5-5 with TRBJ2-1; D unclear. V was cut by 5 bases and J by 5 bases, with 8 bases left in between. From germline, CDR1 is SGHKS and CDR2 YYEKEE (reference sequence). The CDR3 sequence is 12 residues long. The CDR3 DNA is TGTGCCAGCAGTTATGTCGACAATGAGCAGTTCTTC. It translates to CASSYVDNEQFF.

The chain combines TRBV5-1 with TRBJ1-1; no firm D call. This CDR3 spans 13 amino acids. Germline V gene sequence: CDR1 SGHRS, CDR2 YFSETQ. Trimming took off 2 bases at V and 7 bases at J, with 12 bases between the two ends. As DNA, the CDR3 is TGCGCCAGCAGCTTTCAAGGAAAAAATGAAGCTTTCTTT. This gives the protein CASSFQGKNEAFF.

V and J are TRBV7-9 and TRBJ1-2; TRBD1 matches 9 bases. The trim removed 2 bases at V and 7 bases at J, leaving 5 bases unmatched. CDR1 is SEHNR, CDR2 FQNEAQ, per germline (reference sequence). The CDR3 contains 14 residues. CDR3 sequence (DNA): TGTGCCAGCAGCTTAAGGGACAGGGCTGGTGGCTACACCTTC. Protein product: CASSLRDRAGGYTF.

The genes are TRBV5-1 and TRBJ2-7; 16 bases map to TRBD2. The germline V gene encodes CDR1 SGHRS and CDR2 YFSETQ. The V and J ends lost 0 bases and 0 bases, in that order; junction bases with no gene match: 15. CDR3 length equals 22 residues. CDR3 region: CASSLVPLRGLAGGLGSYEQYF. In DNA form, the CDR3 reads TGCGCCAGCAGCTTGGTCCCCTTGCGGGGACTAGCGGGAGGGTTAGGCTCCTACGAGCAGTACTTC.

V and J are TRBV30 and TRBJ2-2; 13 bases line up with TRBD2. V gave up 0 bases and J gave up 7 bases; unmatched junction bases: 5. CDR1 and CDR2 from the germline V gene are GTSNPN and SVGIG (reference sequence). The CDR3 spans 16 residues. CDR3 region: CAWSVTRLAGGGELFF. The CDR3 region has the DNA TGTGCCTGGAGTGTGACTAGACTAGCGGGAGGCGGGGAGCTGTTTTTT.

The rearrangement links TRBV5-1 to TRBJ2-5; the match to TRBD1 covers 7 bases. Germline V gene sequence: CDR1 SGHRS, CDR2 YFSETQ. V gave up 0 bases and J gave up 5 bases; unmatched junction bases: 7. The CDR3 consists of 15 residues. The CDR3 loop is CASSLGTGVVETQYF. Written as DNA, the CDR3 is TGCGCCAGCAGCTTGGGAACAGGGGTGGTTGAGACCCAGTACTTC.

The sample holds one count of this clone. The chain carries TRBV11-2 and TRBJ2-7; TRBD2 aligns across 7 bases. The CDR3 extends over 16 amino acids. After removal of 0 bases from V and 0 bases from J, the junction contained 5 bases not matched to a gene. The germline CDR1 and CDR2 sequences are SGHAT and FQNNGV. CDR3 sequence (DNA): TGTGCCAGCAGCTTAGACTGGACTAGGGCCTCCTACGAGCAGTACTTC. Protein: CASSLDWTRASYEQYF.

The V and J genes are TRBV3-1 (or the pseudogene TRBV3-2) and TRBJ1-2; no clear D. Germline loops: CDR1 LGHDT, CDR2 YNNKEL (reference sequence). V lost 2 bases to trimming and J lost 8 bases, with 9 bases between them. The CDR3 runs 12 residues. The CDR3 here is CASSQKGLGYTF. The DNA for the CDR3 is TGTGCCAGCAGCCAAAAAGGGTTGGGCTACACCTTC.

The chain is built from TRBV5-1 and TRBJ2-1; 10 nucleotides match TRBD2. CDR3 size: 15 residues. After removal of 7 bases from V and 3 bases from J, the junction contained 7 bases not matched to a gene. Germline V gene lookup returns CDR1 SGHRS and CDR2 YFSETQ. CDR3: CASAPLAGVYNEQFF. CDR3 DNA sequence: TGCGCCAGCGCTCCCCTAGCGGGAGTCTACAATGAGCAGTTCTTC.

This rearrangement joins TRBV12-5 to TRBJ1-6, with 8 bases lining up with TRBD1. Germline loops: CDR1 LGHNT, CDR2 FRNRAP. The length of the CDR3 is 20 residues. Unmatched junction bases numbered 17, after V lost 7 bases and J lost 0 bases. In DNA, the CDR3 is TGTGCTAGTGCCTTACTTACAAGGACAGGGACGTTCTCCTATAATTCACCCCTCCACTTT. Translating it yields CASALLTRTGTFSYNSPLHF.

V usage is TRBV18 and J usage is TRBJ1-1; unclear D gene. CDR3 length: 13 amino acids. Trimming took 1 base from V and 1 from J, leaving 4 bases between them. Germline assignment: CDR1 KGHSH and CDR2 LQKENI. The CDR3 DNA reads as TGTGCCAGCTCACCACAGGGGAACACTGAAGCTTTCTTT. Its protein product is CASSPQGNTEAFF.

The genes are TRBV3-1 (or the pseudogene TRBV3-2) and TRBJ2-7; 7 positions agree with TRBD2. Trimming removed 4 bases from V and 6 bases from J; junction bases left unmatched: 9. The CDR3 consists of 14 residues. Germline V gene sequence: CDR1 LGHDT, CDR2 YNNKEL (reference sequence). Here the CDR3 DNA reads TGTGCCAGCAGCCGAACGACTAGCAAGCGCGAGCAGTACTTC. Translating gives CASSRTTSKREQYF.

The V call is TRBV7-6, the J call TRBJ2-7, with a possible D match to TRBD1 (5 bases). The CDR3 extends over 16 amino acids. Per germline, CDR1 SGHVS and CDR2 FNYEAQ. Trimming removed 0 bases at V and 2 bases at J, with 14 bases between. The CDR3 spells CASSLARSGQTYEQYF. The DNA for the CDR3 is TGTGCCAGCAGCTTAGCGCGATCCGGACAAACCTACGAGCAGTACTTC. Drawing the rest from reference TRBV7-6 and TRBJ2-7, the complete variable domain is GAGVSQSPRYKVTKRGQDVALRCDPISGHVSLYWYRQALGQGPEFLTYFNYEAQQDKSGLPNDRFSAERPEGSISTLTIQRTEQRDSAMYRCASSLARSGQTYEQYFGPGTRLTVT.

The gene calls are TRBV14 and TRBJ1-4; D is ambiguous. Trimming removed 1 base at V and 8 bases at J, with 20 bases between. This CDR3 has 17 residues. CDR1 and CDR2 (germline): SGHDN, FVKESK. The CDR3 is CASSQADIRFGREKLFF. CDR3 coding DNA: TGTGCCAGCAGCCAAGCCGACATCCGGTTTGGTAGAGAAAAACTGTTTTTT.

In DNA, the CDR3 is TGTGCCAGCAGTCCTTCAGTCGGGGAACTAGCCAAAAACATTCAGTACTTC. It yields the protein CASSPSVGELAKNIQYF. The gene calls are TRBV6-6 and TRBJ2-4, with D possibly TRBD2 on 5 matching bases. Per germline, CDR1 MNHNY and CDR2 SVGAGI (reference sequence). CDR3 size: 17 residues. The V end lost 5 bases, the J end lost 0 bases, and 17 bases lay between the germline ends.

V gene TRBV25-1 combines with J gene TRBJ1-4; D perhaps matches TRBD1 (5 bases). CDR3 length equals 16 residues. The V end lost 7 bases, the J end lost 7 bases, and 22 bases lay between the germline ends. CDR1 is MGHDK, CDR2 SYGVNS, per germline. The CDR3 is CASKGRKTEFGEKLFF. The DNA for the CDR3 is TGTGCCAGCAAAGGGAGAAAGACAGAATTCGGTGAAAAACTGTTTTTT.